Detailed here is one TCR beta chain. Its cognate antigen is unknown. This sample is part of a study of memory CD4+ T cells and cytomegalovirus serostatus. Germline V gene lookup returns CDR1 SGDLS and CDR2 YYNGEE. This CDR3 spans 15 amino acids. Trimming left V 3 bases short and J 4 bases short, with 14 bases between. Single viable CD3+CD4+CD8-CD45RO+ cells were sorted as the memory CD4+ T cells. General study points: Of 150 to 200 reported CMV TCRbeta sequences, roughly 70 were found in memory CD4+ repertoires.

Using immunoSEQ multiplex PCR, the repertoire was profiled, and TCRdb retains in-frame clones only, with some absent. This sample carries roughly 54,000 clones, around three quarters of them seen once, and the ten largest clones take roughly 1.7%. This TCR came from an adult in good health and CMV-seronegative. The rearrangement uses TRBV9 and TRBJ1-3; D is possibly TRBD1 (6 bases). The sample taken for sequencing was memory CD4+ T cells from blood. CDR3 in amino acids: CASSESPGGGNTIYF. Written as DNA, the CDR3 is TGTGCCAGCAGCGAATCCCCGGGGGGCGGAAACACCATATATTTT.